These 25 T cell receptor beta chains share one sample of origin, sequenced in a study of CD8 T cells in Susac syndrome. An input of about 0.5 to 1 ug of RNA was subjected to reverse transcription using random hexamers. TCRdb reprocessed the immunoSEQ multiplex PCR reads via MiXCR and lists one record per CDR3 protein. This table has about 440,000 distinct CDR3 sequences, around 85% appearing once. The sample was CD8+ T cells from PBMCs. These receptors all stem from a human donor with multiple sclerosis.

The chain recombines TRBV3-1 with TRBJ2-3; D is ambiguous. The CDR3 is 14 residues long. V lost 1 base to trimming and J lost 7 bases, with 12 bases between them. Germline assignment: CDR1 LGHDT and CDR2 YNNKEL (reference sequence). DNA of the CDR3: TGTGCCAGCAGCCAAGTTGGGCCGTCTCATACGCAGTATTTT. This codes for CASSQVGPSHTQYF.

The chain uses TRBV20-1 and TRBJ1-1; no clear D gene. V lost 3 bases, J lost 1 base, and 9 bases lay in between. This CDR3 comprises 13 residues. Germline loops: CDR1 DFQATT, CDR2 SNEGSKA (reference sequence). CDR3 region: CSASGEPNTEAFF. In DNA form, the CDR3 reads TGCAGTGCTAGCGGGGAACCGAACACTGAAGCTTTCTTT.

V usage is TRBV19 and J usage is TRBJ1-5; no clear D. This CDR3 region has 16 residues. Germline values: CDR1 LNHDA, CDR2 SQIVND (reference sequence). Trimming removed 3 bases from V and 0 bases from J, with 12 bases in between. CDR3 protein: CASSISADDSNQPQHF. DNA of the CDR3: TGTGCCAGTAGTATCTCGGCGGACGATAGCAATCAGCCCCAGCATTTT.

The chain couples TRBV24-1 to TRBJ2-2; 8 nucleotides line up with TRBD2. The CDR3 sequence is 17 residues long. Germline V lookup: CDR1 KGHDR, CDR2 SFDVKD. J gave up 4 bases and V 3 bases, and 9 bases lay outside the gene matches. The CDR3 nucleotides are TGTGCCACCAGTGATATTGCCGGGAGGGACGGCACCGGGGAGCTGTTTTTT. Protein sequence: CATSDIAGRDGTGELFF.

V gene TRBV27 combines with J gene TRBJ1-2; TRBD1 agrees at 9 bases. The CDR3 runs to 14 residues. The germline gives CDR1 MNHEY, CDR2 SMNVEV (reference sequence). Losses at the gene ends were 5 bases for V and 6 bases for J; bases not matched to a gene: 7. This chain's CDR3 is CASSLTGGADGYTF. The CDR3, as DNA: TGTGCCAGCAGTCTTACAGGGGGCGCCGATGGCTACACCTTC.

V gene TRBV10-3 combines with J gene TRBJ2-2; 12 bases match TRBD2. This CDR3 has 16 amino acids. V shed 3 bases and J 7 bases; nucleotides not matched to a gene: 6. In germline, CDR1 is ENHRY, CDR2 SYGVKD. The CDR3 nucleotides are TGTGCCATCAGTGACCGACTAGCGGGGGATCACGGGGAGCTGTTTTTT. Protein product: CAISDRLAGDHGELFF.

The V gene is TRBV20-1, the J gene TRBJ2-1, with 7 bases identical to TRBD1. J lost 1 base, V lost 4 bases, and 4 bases had no gene match. This CDR3 region has 14 residues. Germline V gives CDR1 DFQATT, CDR2 SNEGSKA (reference sequence). The CDR3 loop is CSAIQGISYNEQFF. In nucleotides, the CDR3 is TGCAGTGCTATACAGGGGATTTCCTACAATGAGCAGTTCTTC.

The rearrangement links TRBV29-1 to TRBJ2-1, with D perhaps matching TRBD1 or TRBD2 (5 bases each). CDR3 length equals 13 residues. Germline V gene lookup returns CDR1 SQVTM and CDR2 ANQGSEA. Deletions cut 3 bases from V and 8 bases from J, with 14 bases between. The CDR3 protein is CSVEGDLSDEQFF. As DNA, the CDR3 is TGCAGCGTTGAGGGGGACCTGTCGGATGAGCAGTTCTTC.

The rearrangement uses TRBV19 and TRBJ2-1; D is unclear. The CDR3 spans 12 residues. CDR1 is LNHDA and CDR2 is SQIVND in the germline V gene (reference sequence). Trimming removed 6 bases from V and 5 bases from J, with 8 bases in between. Written as DNA, the CDR3 is TGTGCCAGTAGGACCATTAACAATGAGCAGTTCTTC. Its translation: CASRTINNEQFF.

This chain uses TRBV4-2 with TRBJ2-6, with D maybe TRBD2 (5 bases). In germline, CDR1 is LGHNA, CDR2 YNFKEQ. CDR3 size: 15 residues. V gave up 1 base and J gave up 1 base, with 5 bases separating them. The CDR3 nucleotides are TGTGCCAGCAGCCAAGGGGAGTCTGGGGCCAACGTCCTGACTTTC. Its translation: CASSQGESGANVLTF.

This chain uses TRBV5-4 with TRBJ1-1; the match to TRBD1 covers 9 bases. CDR3 length: 14 residues. J lost 4 bases, V lost 3 bases, and 4 bases had no gene match. Germline V lookup: CDR1 SGHNT, CDR2 YYREEE (reference sequence). CDR3 nucleotides: TGTGCCAGCAGCTACACAGGGGGCTTCACTGAAGCTTTCTTT. Its translation: CASSYTGGFTEAFF.

The gene calls are TRBV12-3 or TRBV12-4 and TRBJ1-2; D is ambiguous. The CDR3 extends over 16 amino acids. With 5 bases removed from V and 0 bases from J, the gap between germline ends came to 16 bases. The DNA for the CDR3 is TGTGCCAGCAGTCCCACATCATCGACCACTAACTATGGCTACACCTTC. This translates into CASSPTSSTTNYGYTF.

This sequence joins TRBV25-1 and TRBJ2-7; D is unresolved. V was shortened by 9 bases and J by 2 bases, with 11 bases between the two germline ends. Germline values: CDR1 MGHDK, CDR2 SYGVNS. CDR3 length equals 12 residues. The CDR3 DNA sequence: TGTGCCAGTAGGGAAATGGCCTACGAGCAGTACTTC. It translates to CASREMAYEQYF.

This chain connects TRBV5-4 to TRBJ2-1; 7 bases are a match to TRBD1. V shed 4 bases and J 1 base; nucleotides not matched to a gene: 2. The CDR3 loop spans 14 amino acids. Germline assignment: CDR1 SGHNT and CDR2 YYREEE (reference sequence). CDR3: CASSPDRSYNEQFF. For the CDR3, the DNA is TGTGCCAGCAGCCCGGACAGGTCCTACAATGAGCAGTTCTTC.

The CDR3 loop reads CASSWTVNEQFF. CDR3 nucleotides: TGTGCCAGCAGCTGGACAGTTAATGAGCAGTTCTTC. This chain joins TRBV5-6 and TRBJ2-1; D possibly corresponds to TRBD1 (6 bases). The CDR3 consists of 12 residues. Between the trimmed V and J ends, which lost 3 bases and 7 bases, there was a span of 8 bases. Looked up from germline, CDR1 is SGHDT and CDR2 is YYEEEE.

In DNA form, the CDR3 reads TGTGCCAGCAGGACACCGGGACAGGGATACAATGAGCAGTTCTTC. It codes for CASRTPGQGYNEQFF. This chain joins TRBV2 and TRBJ2-1; 9 positions match TRBD1. CDR3 length: 15 residues. Unmatched junction bases numbered 7, after V lost 6 bases and J lost 4 bases. Germline CDR1 is SNHLY and CDR2 is FYNNEI.

The CDR3 DNA reads TGTGCCAGCAGTTGGACAGAGCCCTCTGGAAACACCATATATTTT. Encoded protein: CASSWTEPSGNTIYF. The rearrangement joins TRBV2 to TRBJ1-3; the D gene is possibly TRBD1 (6 bases). The CDR3 is made up of 15 amino acids. CDR1 and CDR2 from the germline V gene are SNHLY and FYNNEI. Trimming took 5 bases from V and 0 from J, leaving 11 bases between them. Using reference TRBV2 and TRBJ1-3 for the parts outside the CDR3, the full variable domain is EPEVTQTPSHQVTQMGQEVILRCVPISNHLYFYWYRQILGQKVEFLVSFYNNEISEKSEIFDDQFSVERPDGSNFTLKIRSTKLEDSAMYFCASSWTEPSGNTIYFGEGSWLTVV.

CDR3 in amino acids: CASSRESLEAFF. CDR3 sequence (DNA): TGTGCCAGTAGTAGGGAAAGCCTCGAAGCTTTCTTT. V gene TRBV19 combines with J gene TRBJ1-1; D unclear. CDR3 length: 12 residues. CDR1 is LNHDA and CDR2 is SQIVND in the germline V gene (reference sequence). Trimming cost V 4 bases and J 8 bases, with 11 bases left between them.

J is TRBJ1-4 and V is TRBV5-4, with D possibly matching TRBD1 (5 bases). Trimming cost V 2 bases and J 8 bases, with 10 bases left between them. Germline V CDR1 and CDR2: SGHNT, YYREEE (reference sequence). The CDR3 is 13 residues long. The CDR3 here is CASSFAGGEKLFF. The DNA for the CDR3 is TGTGCCAGCAGCTTTGCGGGGGGGGAAAAACTGTTTTTT.

V gene TRBV27 combines with J gene TRBJ1-5; no clear D gene. In germline, CDR1 is MNHEY, CDR2 SMNVEV (reference sequence). The CDR3 loop spans 14 amino acids. The V end was cut by 6 bases, the J end by 5 bases, with 14 bases between. DNA of the CDR3: TGTGCCAGCAGCCTGACGGGTTCGGATCAGCCCCAGCATTTT. Protein sequence: CASSLTGSDQPQHF.

This sequence joins TRBV4-1 and TRBJ2-2; D might be TRBD1 or TRBD2, each matching 5 bases. The CDR3 covers 18 residues. Germline CDR1 is MGHRA and CDR2 is YSYEKL. Trimming removed 0 bases from V and 0 bases from J, with 14 bases in between. CDR3: CASSQEPSGTANTGELFF. The CDR3 DNA reads as TGCGCCAGCAGCCAAGAGCCTTCGGGGACGGCGAACACCGGGGAGCTGTTTTTT.

A single count supports this clonotype. The V call is TRBV29-1, the J call TRBJ1-1; D perhaps matches TRBD1 (6 bases). Trimming cost V 4 bases and J 11 bases, with 17 bases left between them. The CDR3 runs 12 residues. Germline CDR1 is SQVTM and CDR2 is ANQGSEA. This CDR3 is CSVVGTGKFAFF. In DNA form, the CDR3 reads TGCAGCGTTGTTGGAACAGGGAAGTTTGCTTTCTTT.

V gene TRBV19 combines with J gene TRBJ2-2; D ambiguous. The CDR3 spans 13 residues. Germline CDR1 is LNHDA and CDR2 is SQIVND (reference sequence). The ends were cut back, 5 bases at V and 3 bases at J, with 7 bases in the middle. CDR3 in amino acids: CASSYQDTGELFF. In nucleotides, the CDR3 is TGTGCCAGTAGTTACCAGGACACCGGGGAGCTGTTTTTT.

The chain has TRBV30 and TRBJ2-1; D might be TRBD2 (6 bases). This CDR3 comprises 12 residues. Deletions cut 0 bases from V and 7 bases from J, with 7 bases between. In germline, CDR1 is GTSNPN, CDR2 SVGIG (reference sequence). The CDR3 DNA reads as TGTGCCTGGAGTGTCGCGGGGAATGAGCAGTTCTTC. Encoded protein: CAWSVAGNEQFF. The full variable domain, rest sourced from reference TRBV30 and TRBJ2-1, is SQTIHQWPATLVQPVGSPLSLECTVEGTSNPNLYWYRQAAGRGLQLLFYSVGIGQISSEVPQNLSASRPQDRQFILSSKKLLLSDSGFYLCAWSVAGNEQFFGPGTRLTVL.

The V gene is TRBV27, the J gene TRBJ2-6; perhaps D is TRBD1 or TRBD2 (5 bases each). Trimming removed 5 bases from V and 3 bases from J, with 14 bases in between. This CDR3 spans 16 amino acids. The germline V gene encodes CDR1 MNHEY and CDR2 SMNVEV (reference sequence). The DNA of the CDR3 is TGTGCCAGCAGTCTTTTGGGGGAGAATGGGGCCAACGTCCTGACTTTC. This gives the protein CASSLLGENGANVLTF.